Listed below are T cell receptor beta chains from one sample, sequenced in a study of shared clonotypes between healthy human individuals. The protocol was immunoSEQ multiplex PCR, while the TCRdb copy is restricted to in-frame clones and leaves out a portion. The sample carries 2 million to 2.5 million clones, 80% to 95% recorded once. The sequenced material came from naive CD4+ T cells from PBMCs. The receptor set was obtained from a man between 18 and 35 years old in good health. Some clones in this sample may be carry-over from other donors' samples. Each CDR3 is given with its conserved first and last residue. D genes are given only for firm matches. Some rows mark clone size as missing; the rest say once, few, many or name a class of expanded clone.

length,D,V,J,size,CDR3,DNA
14,.,TRBV2,TRBJ2-7,.,CASSELKGWNEQYF,TGTGCCAGCAGTGAACTTAAGGGTTGGAACGAGCAGTACTTC
14,.,TRBV7-3,TRBJ2-7,.,CASSPGRGNNEQYF,TGTGCCAGCAGCCCAGGGAGGGGGAACAACGAGCAGTACTTC
14,.,TRBV5-1,TRBJ2-3,.,CASSLGGLTDTQYF,TGCGCCAGCAGCTTGGGCGGCCTCACAGATACGCAGTATTTT
14,.,TRBV19,TRBJ2-1,few,CASSKSGAYNEQFF,TGTGCCAGTAGTAAAAGCGGAGCCTACAATGAGCAGTTCTTC
15,TRBD1,TRBV7-2,TRBJ2-1,.,CASSRSWTGVNEQFF,TGTGCCAGCAGCCGATCGTGGACAGGGGTAAATGAGCAGTTCTTC
14,.,TRBV19,TRBJ1-1,.,CASSFSAVNTEAFF,TGTGCCAGTAGTTTTTCGGCGGTGAACACTGAAGCTTTCTTT
17,TRBD2,TRBV19,TRBJ2-1,.,CASSIFYLREAYNEQFF,TGTGCCAGTAGTATCTTCTATTTGCGGGAGGCCTACAATGAGCAGTTCTTC
14,.,TRBV7-8,TRBJ1-3,.,CASSKVWAANTIYF,TGTGCCAGCAGCAAGGTTTGGGCGGCGAACACCATATATTTT
17,TRBD1,TRBV18,TRBJ1-2,.,CASSPLRQGALNYGYTF,TGTGCCAGCTCACCATTGAGACAGGGGGCCCTTAACTATGGCTACACCTTC
15,.,TRBV9,TRBJ2-5,.,CASTSHLSGQETQYF,TGTGCCAGCACCTCCCACCTGAGCGGGCAGGAGACCCAGTACTTC
12,.,TRBV28,TRBJ2-7,.,CASSRTNLEQYF,TGTGCCAGCAGTCGTACGAATCTCGAGCAGTACTTC
14,TRBD1,TRBV25-1,TRBJ1-5,.,CASSAQGSNQPQHF,TGTGCCAGCAGTGCACAGGGGAGCAATCAGCCCCAGCATTTT
16,.,TRBV6-1,TRBJ2-1,.,CASSEMSARPYNEQFF,TGTGCCAGCAGTGAAATGTCGGCTAGGCCCTACAATGAGCAGTTCTTC
15,TRBD1,TRBV6-1,TRBJ1-2,.,CASTLAQGGNYGYTF,TGTGCCAGCACTCTAGCACAGGGGGGTAACTATGGCTACACCTTC
15,.,TRBV5-8,TRBJ2-3,.,CASSLRDAFQDTQYF,TGTGCCAGCAGCCTCCGGGACGCATTCCAAGATACGCAGTATTTT
14,TRBD2,TRBV5-4,TRBJ2-1,.,CASSGTSGSNEQFF,TGTGCCAGCAGCGGGACTAGCGGGAGCAATGAGCAGTTCTTC
15,TRBD1,TRBV28,TRBJ1-3,.,CASSRDRASGNTIYF,TGTGCCAGCAGTCGCGACAGGGCCTCTGGAAACACCATATATTTT
13,.,TRBV19,TRBJ2-1,.,CASRIPYRDEQFF,TGTGCCAGTAGAATCCCCTACAGGGATGAGCAGTTCTTC
14,TRBD2,TRBV7-2,TRBJ2-7,.,CASSRTSGPYEQYF,TGTGCCAGCAGCCGGACTAGCGGACCCTACGAGCAGTACTTC
15,TRBD2,TRBV7-2,TRBJ2-7,.,CASSLGTSGRYEQYF,TGTGCCAGCAGCTTGGGGACTAGCGGACGCTACGAGCAGTACTTC
14,TRBD1,TRBV25-1,TRBJ1-1,.,CASSEPRQGGEAFF,TGTGCCAGCAGTGAGCCCCGCCAGGGGGGTGAAGCTTTCTTT
16,TRBD1,TRBV9,TRBJ2-7,.,CASSVGIGTGGYEQYF,TGTGCCAGCAGCGTAGGGATCGGGACAGGGGGCTACGAGCAGTACTTC
18,TRBD1,TRBV7-2,TRBJ2-2,.,CASSPMTTGLANTGELFF,TGTGCCAGCAGCCCCATGACGACAGGGCTAGCGAACACCGGGGAGCTGTTTTTT
13,.,TRBV5-4,TRBJ2-2,.,CASSPYMGGELFF,TGTGCCAGCAGCCCGTACATGGGAGGGGAGCTGTTTTTT
14,TRBD1,TRBV9,TRBJ1-2,.,CASSSHRGENGYTF,TGTGCCAGCAGCTCCCACAGGGGTGAAAATGGCTACACCTTC
17,TRBD1,TRBV9,TRBJ2-3,.,CASSAHTGTGVRDTQYF,TGTGCCAGCAGCGCTCATACCGGGACAGGGGTCCGGGATACGCAGTATTTT
13,.,TRBV28,TRBJ1-1,.,CASRRDSNTEAFF,TGTGCCAGCAGAAGGGACTCTAACACTGAAGCTTTCTTT
14,TRBD2,TRBV7-8,TRBJ2-2,.,CASSVGLGPGELFF,TGTGCCAGCAGCGTCGGACTAGGTCCAGGGGAGCTGTTTTTT
16,.,TRBV25-1,TRBJ1-4,.,CASSDLSGRPGEKLFF,TGTGCCAGCAGTGACCTATCTGGACGTCCGGGGGAAAAACTGTTTTTT
15,.,TRBV11-2,TRBJ1-5,.,CASSSVRGERQPQHF,TGTGCCAGCAGCTCGGTAAGGGGGGAGAGACAGCCCCAGCATTTT
12,.,TRBV6-6,TRBJ2-5,.,CASSYGGETQYF,TGTGCCAGCAGTTACGGCGGTGAGACCCAGTACTTC
16,TRBD2,TRBV28,TRBJ2-1,.,CASSLVNREGLNEQFF,TGTGCCAGCAGTTTAGTCAACCGGGAGGGCCTCAATGAGCAGTTCTTC
15,.,TRBV28,TRBJ1-1,.,CASRGTDSKNTEAFF,TGTGCCAGCAGGGGAACGGACAGTAAAAACACTGAAGCTTTCTTT
14,TRBD1,TRBV2,TRBJ2-1,.,CASSGQGVYNEQFF,TGTGCCAGCAGTGGACAGGGAGTTTACAATGAGCAGTTCTTC
16,.,TRBV7-2,TRBJ2-1,.,CASSPKVRAWKNEQFF,TGTGCCAGCAGCCCTAAGGTCAGGGCTTGGAAAAATGAGCAGTTCTTC
15,.,TRBV5-5,TRBJ1-3,.,CASSRGDTGGNTIYF,TGTGCCAGCAGCAGGGGGGACACTGGAGGGAACACCATATATTTT
11,.,TRBV7-9,TRBJ2-7,.,CASSLVGLEYF,TGTGCCAGCAGCTTAGTTGGATTGGAGTACTTC
18,TRBD2,TRBV9,TRBJ2-1,.,CASSARTSGKSSYNEQFF,TGTGCCAGCAGCGCCCGGACTAGCGGGAAGAGCTCCTACAATGAGCAGTTCTTC
16,.,TRBV11-2,TRBJ2-1,.,CASSLIRQVHKNEQFF,TGTGCCAGCAGCTTAATACGACAGGTACATAAGAATGAGCAGTTCTTC
12,.,TRBV29-1,TRBJ2-5,.,CSVADQRETQYF,TGCAGCGTTGCTGACCAGCGGGAGACCCAGTACTTC
17,TRBD1,TRBV29-1,TRBJ2-1,.,CSVEGQGAILTYNEQFF,TGCAGCGTTGAGGGGCAGGGGGCCATTCTAACTTACAATGAGCAGTTCTTC
13,.,TRBV6-1,TRBJ2-5,.,CASTGRAQETQYF,TGTGCCAGCACCGGCAGGGCTCAAGAGACCCAGTACTTC
16,.,TRBV7-2,TRBJ2-1,.,CASSPAGLSSYNEQFF,TGTGCCAGCAGCCCAGCGGGCCTTAGCTCCTACAATGAGCAGTTCTTC
15,TRBD1,TRBV19,TRBJ1-4,.,CASSSPGQGHEKLFF,TGTGCCAGTAGTTCACCGGGACAGGGTCACGAAAAACTGTTTTTT
19,TRBD2,TRBV30,TRBJ2-1,.,CAWSSSGLAGVSSYNEQFF,TGTGCCTGGAGTTCCTCAGGACTAGCGGGCGTCAGCTCCTACAATGAGCAGTTCTTC
17,TRBD2,TRBV10-1,TRBJ2-7,.,CASSESRCLAGAYEQYF,TGCGCCAGCAGTGAGTCGAGATGTCTAGCGGGAGCATACGAGCAGTACTTC
15,.,TRBV19,TRBJ1-2,.,CASSLGGRLAYGYTF,TGTGCCAGTAGTCTCGGGGGGCGACTGGCCTATGGCTACACCTTC
14,.,TRBV29-1,TRBJ2-1,.,CSVATVLSYNEQFF,TGCAGCGTTGCGACCGTCCTATCCTACAATGAGCAGTTCTTC
16,.,TRBV2,TRBJ2-3,.,CASRTDRGWGPDTQYF,TGTGCCAGCAGGACCGACCGGGGCTGGGGCCCAGATACGCAGTATTTT
13,.,TRBV29-1,TRBJ2-3,.,CSVATLQTDTQYF,TGCAGCGTGGCCACGTTGCAGACAGATACGCAGTATTTT
15,TRBD1,TRBV28,TRBJ1-5,.,CASSLTGRGNQPQHF,TGTGCCAGCAGTTTGACAGGGAGGGGCAATCAGCCCCAGCATTTT